The rows below give T cell receptor beta chains drawn from one sample of a study of early T cells in non-severe SARS-CoV-2 infection. TCRdb reanalysed the 5' RACE reads using MiXCR and keeps one entry per CDR3 protein. This table holds 56,000 or so distinct CDR3 sequences, under 12% found once. Sequencing input: whole blood. The receptors originated from an adult who was a healthcare worker with PCR-confirmed SARS-CoV-2 infection or an uninfected control (not recorded which). Each CDR3 is given with its conserved first and last residue. The order of the fields is V gene, clone size, D gene, J gene, CDR3 DNA, CDR3 protein. D genes are given only for firm matches. A row's size may be missing; if present it is once, few, many or a size class.

TRBV19,many,-,TRBJ2-7,TGTGCCAGTAGCCTAACGGGCCACTACGAGCAGTACTTC,CASSLTGHYEQYF
TRBV11-2,many,-,TRBJ1-1,TGTGCCAGCAAAAATACAGCGAACACTGAAGCTTTCTTT,CASKNTANTEAFF
TRBV19,many,-,TRBJ1-5,TGTGCCAGCCGGGACACCGGCGGCAATCAGCCCCAGCATTTT,CASRDTGGNQPQHF
TRBV7-9,many,TRBD1,TRBJ1-2,TGTGCCAGCAGCGTCCGGGACAGGGACTATGGCTACACCTTC,CASSVRDRDYGYTF
TRBV20-1,many,TRBD2,TRBJ2-7,TGCAGTGCCGTCTCGGGACTAGCTGAGTACGAGCAGTACTTC,CSAVSGLAEYEQYF
TRBV12-3/TRBV12-4,few,-,TRBJ2-1,TGTGCCAGCAGCTTCAGAAGTGAGCAGTTCTTC,CASSFRSEQFF
TRBV27,many,TRBD2,TRBJ2-7,TGTGCCAGCAGTTTAATCGGGACTAGCGGGAGCAGGGTTCACGAGCAGTACTTC,CASSLIGTSGSRVHEQYF
TRBV20-1,-,-,TRBJ2-3,TGCAGTGGGGTGGGCACAGATACGCAGTATTTT,CSGVGTDTQYF
TRBV6-2/TRBV6-3,many,TRBD2,TRBJ2-2,TGTGCCAGCAAGACTAGCGGGAGGAGCACCGGGGAGCTGTTTTTT,CASKTSGRSTGELFF
TRBV18,-,-,TRBJ1-4,TGTGCCAGCTCACGCTCAACTAATGAAAAACTGTTTTTT,CASSRSTNEKLFF
TRBV20-1,many,-,TRBJ1-4,TGCAGTGCTCGGGGCGAAGTCCTGTTTTTT,CSARGEVLFF
TRBV3-1,few,TRBD2,TRBJ2-3,TGTGCCAGCAGCCACCCGGCTAGCGGGAGGGCCTGGCATTTT,CASSHPASGRAWHF
TRBV7-6,many,-,TRBJ2-2,TGTGCCAGCAGCCCGGACGGGGAGATCGGCGGGGAGCTGTTTTTT,CASSPDGEIGGELFF
TRBV18,many,-,TRBJ1-1,TGTGCCAGCTCCCTCGGGACGGTATATACTGAAGCTTTCTTT,CASSLGTVYTEAFF
TRBV3-2,many,-,TRBJ1-5,TGTGCCAGCAGCCAAGATAGGGACACCGCCCAGCATTTT,CASSQDRDTAQHF
TRBV4-1,few,TRBD1,TRBJ2-6,TGCGCCAGCAGCCTTGGGACAGCCTACTCTGGGGCCAACGTCCTGACTTTC,CASSLGTAYSGANVLTF
TRBV7-8,many,-,TRBJ2-3,TGTGCCAGCAGCTTAAGACGACCGGGACAAGGAACAGATACGCAGTATTTT,CASSLRRPGQGTDTQYF
TRBV11-2,many,-,TRBJ2-1,TGTGCCAGCACCCAACGGGGAGGAGAGAACAATGAGCAGTTCTTC,CASTQRGGENNEQFF
TRBV20-1,-,-,TRBJ1-4,TGCAGTGCTAGAGATATGATTGCAACTAATGAAAAACTGTTTTTT,CSARDMIATNEKLFF
TRBV2,many,-,TRBJ2-3,TGTGCCAGCAGTGAATATTCGACAGCAGATACGCAGTATTTT,CASSEYSTADTQYF
TRBV29-1,-,TRBD2,TRBJ2-1,TGCAGCGTTGAAGGACTAGCGGGATTTCGTGAGCAGTTCTTC,CSVEGLAGFREQFF
TRBV7-9,-,TRBD1,TRBJ2-1,TGTGCCAGCAGCTTATGGACAGGGGGGAATGAGCAGTTCTTC,CASSLWTGGNEQFF
TRBV7-2,few,-,TRBJ2-4,TGTGCCAGCAGCTTATCGGCAGTCAAAAACATTCAGTACTTC,CASSLSAVKNIQYF
TRBV3-1,few,-,TRBJ2-1,TGTGCCAGCAGCCAGGGCCGCCTTACTTACAATGAGCAGTTCTTC,CASSQGRLTYNEQFF
TRBV5-6,many,-,TRBJ1-2,TGTGCCAGCAGCTTCCTACACAATAACTATGGCTACACCTTC,CASSFLHNNYGYTF
TRBV6-2/TRBV6-3,few,-,TRBJ1-1,TGTGCCAGCAGTTGGGTCGGCGGGAACACTGAAGCTTTCTTT,CASSWVGGNTEAFF
TRBV6-5,-,-,TRBJ2-7,TGTGCCAGCAGAGTGTCCGGCGGTTCGGCCTACGAGCAGTACTTC,CASRVSGGSAYEQYF
TRBV5-1,many,-,TRBJ2-2,TGCGCCAGCAGCTTGGTTGGCACCGGGGAGCTGTTTTTT,CASSLVGTGELFF
TRBV11-2,-,-,TRBJ2-2,TGTGCCAGCAGCTTAGAAACCAGACAGTACACCGGGGAGCTGTTTTTT,CASSLETRQYTGELFF
TRBV5-1,many,TRBD2,TRBJ2-1,TGCGCCAGCAGCCCGTTAGCGGGAGGATACAATGAGCAGTTCTTC,CASSPLAGGYNEQFF
TRBV6-1,few,TRBD1,TRBJ1-5,TGTGCCAGCAGTGGACGACAGGGTAACAATCAGCCCCAGCATTTT,CASSGRQGNNQPQHF
TRBV6-2/TRBV6-3,many,-,TRBJ1-5,TGTGCCAGCAGTCCCCACCTCGGACAGTCACTAAATCAGCCCCAGCATTTT,CASSPHLGQSLNQPQHF
TRBV5-1,-,-,TRBJ2-2,TGCGCCAGCCGCTGGGGGCAGAACACCGGGGAGCTGTTTTTT,CASRWGQNTGELFF
TRBV6-5,few,-,TRBJ2-7,TGTGCCAGCAGTAAGTCCCTTCGCTCCTACGAGCAGTACTTC,CASSKSLRSYEQYF
TRBV15,many,TRBD2,TRBJ2-2,TGTGCCACCAGCAGAGTCGTGTTAGCGGGAGCCCCGGGGCTGTTTTTT,CATSRVVLAGAPGLFF
TRBV29-1,-,TRBD2,TRBJ2-1,TGCAGCGTGTCGGGACTAGCGTCCGACAATGAGCAGTTCTTC,CSVSGLASDNEQFF
TRBV29-1,few,-,TRBJ1-1,TGCAGCGTTGAAGACCACAGGGAGCGAGCTTTCTTT,CSVEDHRERAFF
TRBV5-8,once,-,TRBJ2-3,TGTGCCAGCAGCTTGGGTGGCCTGGGGCCAGATACGCAGTATTTT,CASSLGGLGPDTQYF
TRBV12-5,-,-,TRBJ2-1,TGTGCTAGTGGTACCGGAGCGGCGAGCTCCTACAATGAGCAGTTCTTC,CASGTGAASSYNEQFF
TRBV6-1,few,-,TRBJ1-1,TGTGCCACCCGGACCTGGGAAGGGAACACTGAAGCTTTCTTT,CATRTWEGNTEAFF
TRBV7-2,-,-,TRBJ1-4,TGTGCCAGCAGAAACCGCAGGGGAACGGGGGAAAAACTGTTTTTT,CASRNRRGTGEKLFF
TRBV6-2/TRBV6-3,many,-,TRBJ2-5,TGTGCCAGCAATGAAAAGAACGGAGAGACCCAGTACTTC,CASNEKNGETQYF
TRBV7-9,many,TRBD2,TRBJ2-1,TGTGCCAGCAGCTCTCCAGCGGGAGGGTACAATGAGCAGTTCTTC,CASSSPAGGYNEQFF
TRBV7-2,-,-,TRBJ2-2,TGTGCCAGCAGCTTAATTTCGACTTCGGAGACCGGGGAGCTGTTTTTT,CASSLISTSETGELFF
TRBV20-1,many,-,TRBJ2-1,TGCAGTGCTAGAGATCCGACAGGATGGAATGAGCAGTTCTTC,CSARDPTGWNEQFF
TRBV25-1,-,-,TRBJ1-4,TGTGCCAGCAGTGGAAGGGGATCCAAGGGTGAAAAACTGTTTTTT,CASSGRGSKGEKLFF
TRBV7-3,few,-,TRBJ2-1,TGTGCCAGCAGACCACTGCGGGACTCGAGCTCCTACAATGAGCAGTTCTTC,CASRPLRDSSSYNEQFF
TRBV28,-,-,TRBJ1-4,TGTGCCAGCAGTTTCTCTGAAGAAAAACTGTTTTTT,CASSFSEEKLFF
TRBV10-3,-,-,TRBJ2-1,TGTGCCATCAGTGAGTCGAGTGAGCAGTTCTTC,CAISESSEQFF
TRBV2,-,-,TRBJ2-1,TGTGCCAGGGCGGGAACAGGGACCCACAATGAGCAGTTCTTC,CARAGTGTHNEQFF
TRBV6-6,many,-,TRBJ1-1,TGTGCCAGCAGGCTCACAGGGTCCACTGAAGTTTTCTTT,CASRLTGSTEVFF
TRBV6-5,many,-,TRBJ2-2,TGTGCCAGCAGTAAGGACGGGGGACGGCGGCGGGCCGGGGAGCTGTTTTTT,CASSKDGGRRRAGELFF
TRBV14,-,-,TRBJ2-5,TGTGCCAGCAACAGGGGGGGCGAGACCCAGTACTTC,CASNRGGETQYF
TRBV12-3/TRBV12-4,many,TRBD1,TRBJ1-3,TGTGCCAGCAGCGAGGGACAGGGGATCTCTGGAAACACCATATATTTT,CASSEGQGISGNTIYF
TRBV6-2/TRBV6-3,-,-,TRBJ1-1,TGTGCCAGCAGCAAAGGGGGGAACAGGGCAAACACTGAAGCTTTCTTT,CASSKGGNRANTEAFF
TRBV5-1,-,TRBD1,TRBJ1-4,TGCGCCAGCGGACAGGGATCTAATGAAAAACTGTTTTTT,CASGQGSNEKLFF